Following are 5 T cell receptor beta chains from one sample sequenced in a study of cytomegalovirus exposure and HLA in healthy donors. PCR involved 60 Vbeta and 13 Jbeta primers. Sequenced by immunoSEQ multiplex PCR; TCRdb stores in-frame clones only, minus some. Of some 130,000 clones detected, roughly four fifths appear once; the ten largest clones hold 0.94%. Sequenced: PBMCs. The receptors derive from a woman aged 55-75 years in good health and CMV-seronegative.

CDR3 loop: CASSSLGSGRYSYNEQFF. For the CDR3, the DNA is TGTGCCAGCAGCTCACTGGGGAGTGGGCGTTACTCCTACAATGAGCAGTTCTTC. The chain combines TRBV5-4 with TRBJ2-1, with TRBD2 as a possible D gene (5 bases). Germline loops: CDR1 SGHNT, CDR2 YYREEE (reference sequence). The V gene lost 3 bases and the J gene lost 0 bases, with 19 bases spanning the gap. This CDR3 comprises 18 residues.

The gene calls are TRBV2 and TRBJ2-5; a possible D gene is TRBD1 (6 bases). The germline CDR1 and CDR2 sequences are SNHLY and FYNNEI. The CDR3 consists of 14 residues. Deletions cut 8 bases from V and 2 bases from J, with 15 bases between. Written as DNA, the CDR3 is TGTGCCAGCTTTACCGGGACACATCAAGAGACCCAGTACTTC. It yields the protein CASFTGTHQETQYF.

The chain couples TRBV18 to TRBJ2-7; 7 positions agree with TRBD1. The CDR3 length is 14 residues. Germline assignment: CDR1 KGHSH and CDR2 LQKENI. V was pared by 2 bases and J by 5 bases, with 6 bases of the junction left unmatched. The CDR3 DNA reads TGTGCCAGCTCACCAGGGACAGCGCAAAACGAGCAGTACTTC. Protein product: CASSPGTAQNEQYF.

The sample holds a few counts of this clone. The V call is TRBV18, the J call TRBJ1-4; the match to TRBD1 covers 7 bases. Germline V gene sequence: CDR1 KGHSH, CDR2 LQKENI. This CDR3 contains 14 residues. V dropped 4 bases and J dropped 7; count of bases not matched to a gene: 6. CDR3 nucleotide sequence: TGTGCCAGCTCACGACAGGGCCGGAGTGAAAAACTGTTTTTT. The encoded protein is CASSRQGRSEKLFF.

This clone was counted only a few times. The rearrangement links TRBV6-5 to TRBJ1-5; D possibly corresponds to TRBD1 (5 bases). Trimming stripped 4 bases from V and 2 bases from J, with 15 bases between. Looked up from germline, CDR1 is MNHEY and CDR2 is SVGAGI. This CDR3 comprises 16 residues. CDR3 bases: TGTGCCAGCAGTTCTTCCGGGGGTTTCGGCAATCAGCCCCAGCATTTT. It is translated as CASSSSGGFGNQPQHF.